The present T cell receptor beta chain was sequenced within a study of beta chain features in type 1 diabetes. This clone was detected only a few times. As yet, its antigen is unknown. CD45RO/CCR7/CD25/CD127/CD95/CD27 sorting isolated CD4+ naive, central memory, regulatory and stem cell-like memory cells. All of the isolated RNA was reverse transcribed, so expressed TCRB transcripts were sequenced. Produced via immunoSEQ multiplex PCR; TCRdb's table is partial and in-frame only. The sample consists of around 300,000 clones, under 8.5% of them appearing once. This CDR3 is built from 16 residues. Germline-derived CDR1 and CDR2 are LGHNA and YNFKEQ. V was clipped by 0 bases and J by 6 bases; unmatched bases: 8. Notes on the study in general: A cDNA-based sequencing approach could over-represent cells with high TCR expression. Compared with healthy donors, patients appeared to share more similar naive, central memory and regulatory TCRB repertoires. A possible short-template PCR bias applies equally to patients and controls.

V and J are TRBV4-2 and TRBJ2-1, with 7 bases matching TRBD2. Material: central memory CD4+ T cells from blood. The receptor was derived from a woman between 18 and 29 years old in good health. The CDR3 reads CASSQDRLAPLNEQFF. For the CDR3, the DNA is TGTGCCAGCAGCCAAGATCGACTAGCCCCCCTCAATGAGCAGTTCTTC.